The entry below describes one T cell receptor (beta chain). This sample is part of a study of T cell repertoires in cytomegalovirus infection. Study information: Matching HLA type, along with CMV infection, was indicated by public TCR beta signatures.

TCRdb reanalysed the reads using MiXCR and keeps one entry per CDR3 protein. This sample has some 390,000 distinct CDR3 sequences, with 15% to 20% found just once. V lost 5 bases to trimming and J lost 5 bases, with 22 bases between them. Germline CDR1 reads DFQATT; CDR2 reads SNEGSKA (reference sequence). This CDR3 is 15 amino acids long. The rearrangement uses TRBV20-1 and TRBJ2-7; D is perhaps TRBD2 (6 bases). The clonotype comes from a human donor in good health (CMV status not recorded). Some clones in this sample may be carry-over from other donors' samples. Sequencing was done on a sample of PBMCs. The CDR3: CSAPDVSGGGDEQYF. The CDR3 coding sequence is TGCAGTGCTCCTGACGTTTCAGGCGGAGGGGACGAGCAGTACTTC.